These 24 T cell receptor beta chains came from one sample sequenced in a study of blood T cells in healthy people across ages. A J-beta primer mix and a sample-barcoded 5' primer were used in a second PCR of roughly 6 to 11 cycles. TCRdb processed the 5' RACE reads anew with MiXCR; each CDR3 protein has one entry. The table has about 1.6 million distinct CDR3 sequences, roughly 32% seen once. The material sequenced was blood. Receptors were obtained from a woman aged 25 to 45 in good health.

This clonotype was counted only a few times. The chain recombines TRBV7-3 with TRBJ1-2; D gene uncertain. The CDR3 runs 14 residues. V was shortened by 1 base and J by 4 bases, with 10 bases between the two germline ends. The germline gives CDR1 SGHTA, CDR2 FQGTGA. Here the CDR3 reads CASSLIRISYGYTF. The DNA for the CDR3 is TGTGCCAGCAGCTTAATCCGGATCTCCTATGGCTACACCTTC.

The chain links TRBV10-1 to TRBJ2-5, with TRBD2 identical over 8 bases. CDR3 length equals 15 residues. V lost 2 bases and J lost 1; bases outside the gene matches: 3. Germline CDR1 WNHNN, CDR2 SYGVQD (reference sequence). The CDR3 protein is CASSERLAGQETQYF. DNA of the CDR3: TGCGCCAGCAGTGAGCGGCTAGCGGGCCAAGAGACCCAGTACTTC.

A word on this clonotype: A much larger clone differs by one base, so this may be a read error. The chain couples TRBV3-1 to TRBJ2-1, with 9 bases fitting TRBD2. Germline values: CDR1 LGHDT, CDR2 YNNKEL (reference sequence). V lost 0 bases, J lost 6 bases, and 3 bases stayed unmatched. The CDR3 sequence is 15 residues long. The CDR3 DNA reads as TGTGCCAGCAGCCAAGATCTAGCGGGGTGCAATGAGCAGTTCTTC. Protein: CASSQDLAGCNEQFF.

The chain is built from TRBV29-1 and TRBJ2-1; 10 positions agree with TRBD1. The CDR3 length is 14 residues. Trimming removed 5 bases from V and 9 bases from J; junction bases left unmatched: 10. Germline V gene lookup returns CDR1 SQVTM and CDR2 ANQGSEA. The CDR3 bases are TGCAGCGTTAGTGTGACAGGGGGCTTGGCTGAGCAGTTCTTC. It is translated as CSVSVTGGLAEQFF.

This clonotype was recorded at least ten times. V usage is TRBV29-1 and J usage is TRBJ1-4; D remains ambiguous. The CDR3 is made up of 13 amino acids. The germline V gene has CDR1 SQVTM and CDR2 ANQGSEA. Deletions cut 4 bases from V and 3 bases from J, with 9 bases between. CDR3 amino acids: CSVVRGPNEKLFF. CDR3 coding DNA: TGCAGCGTTGTACGCGGACCTAATGAAAAACTGTTTTTT.

The chain recombines TRBV6-5 with TRBJ1-2; 10 nucleotides line up with TRBD1. V shed 6 bases and J 3 bases; nucleotides not matched to a gene: 4. Germline V gene data show CDR1 as MNHEY and CDR2 as SVGAGI. The CDR3 extends over 14 amino acids. Here the CDR3 DNA reads TGTGCCAGCAGGACAGGGGGCGAAGACTATGGCTACACCTTC. This sequence encodes CASRTGGEDYGYTF.

The rearrangement uses TRBV12-3 or TRBV12-4 and TRBJ1-5; D is perhaps TRBD1 (5 bases). The CDR3 loop spans 14 amino acids. V shed 3 bases and J shed 0 bases, with 6 bases lying between them. Here the CDR3 DNA reads TGTGCCAGCAGTTTCAGGGTTAGCAATCAGCCCCAGCATTTT. Protein sequence: CASSFRVSNQPQHF.

In regard to this clonotype: The conserved phenylalanine or tryptophan is not found at the CDR3 terminus, so this likely reflects a read error. The chain combines TRBV7-8 with TRBJ2-1, with D perhaps matching TRBD1 (5 bases). The V gene's germline CDR1 is SGHVS and CDR2 FQNEAQ. The CDR3 has 14 residues. V was shortened by 5 bases and J by 6 bases, with 14 bases between the two germline ends. Here the CDR3 reads CASSQGLERNEQFC. The CDR3, as DNA: TGTGCCAGCAGCCAGGGTTTGGAGCGCAATGAGCAGTTCTGC.

The V gene is TRBV4-1, the J gene TRBJ2-3, with 7 bases aligning to TRBD1. The CDR3 totals 15 residues. Germline CDR1 and CDR2: MGHRA and YSYEKL. V shed 5 bases and J 3 bases; nucleotides not matched to a gene: 8. The CDR3 loop reads CASSYGTEGTDTQYF. The CDR3 nucleotides read TGCGCCAGCAGCTACGGGACAGAGGGAACAGATACGCAGTATTTT.

The genes are TRBV7-9 and TRBJ1-1; D gene ambiguous. The germline CDR1 and CDR2 sequences are SEHNR and FQNEAQ (reference sequence). V gave up 8 bases and J gave up 0 bases, with 13 bases separating them. The CDR3 has 14 amino acids. CDR3 bases: TGTGCCAGCGCGGGGAAACCGATGAACACTGAAGCTTTCTTT. The encoded protein is CASAGKPMNTEAFF. Filled out from reference TRBV7-9 and TRBJ1-1, the complete variable domain reads DTGVSQNPRHKITKRGQNVTFRCDPISEHNRLYWYRQTLGQGPEFLTYFQNEAQLEKSRLLSDRFSAERPKGSFSTLEIQRTEQGDSAMYLCASAGKPMNTEAFFGQGTRLTVV.

This chain links TRBV5-1 with TRBJ2-3, with TRBD2 identical over 7 bases. Germline CDR1 is SGHRS and CDR2 is YFSETQ. The CDR3 is 16 residues long. V lost 5 bases, J lost 1 base, and 10 bases stayed unmatched. This CDR3 is CASSNQRGSRTDTQYF. CDR3 nucleotide sequence: TGCGCCAGCAGTAATCAGCGGGGAAGTCGCACAGATACGCAGTATTTT.

The V call is TRBV10-3, the J call TRBJ2-1; D is perhaps TRBD1 (5 bases). The ends were cut back, 7 bases at V and 5 bases at J, with 9 bases in the middle. Looked up from germline, CDR1 is ENHRY and CDR2 is SYGVKD. This CDR3 comprises 12 residues. CDR3 nucleotide sequence: TGTGCCATCAAAGGGGAAGACAATGAGCAGTTCTTC. Translation: CAIKGEDNEQFF.

This clonotype was seen just once. A junction boundary mismatches the germline segment, possibly from a read error. The CDR3 nucleotides read TGCGCCCGCAGCCAAGTGCCGGGAGGGGAAGCTTACAATGAGCAGTTCTTC. Amino acids: CARSQVPGGEAYNEQFF. The rearrangement joins TRBV4-1 to TRBJ2-1; 8 bases are shared with TRBD2. The CDR3 runs to 17 residues. Germline-derived CDR1 and CDR2 are MGHRA and YSYEKL.

This chain links TRBV12-3 or TRBV12-4 with TRBJ1-2, with D possibly TRBD1 on 5 matching bases. This CDR3 contains 17 residues. Trimming took 6 bases from V and 8 from J, leaving 28 bases between them. CDR3 sequence reads: CASSNARYRFGARGYTF. The CDR3 DNA sequence: TGTGCCAGCAGCAACGCGCGCTACAGGTTCGGGGCTCGAGGCTACACCTTC.

The J gene is TRBJ2-3, the V gene TRBV11-1; D may be TRBD1 or TRBD2 (5 bases each). The germline V and J ends were trimmed by 4 bases and 5 bases, with 13 bases remaining between them. Per the germline V gene, CDR1 is SGHAT and CDR2 is FQDESV (reference sequence). The length of the CDR3 is 14 residues. CDR3 nucleotides: TGTGCCAGCAGCTCTGCCTCGAGGGGAGATACGCAGTATTTT. Protein: CASSSASRGDTQYF.

This clonotype was detected once. Relative to the germline gene, one junction end is altered; a read error may explain this. The chain joins TRBV6-2 or TRBV6-3 to TRBJ2-5; the match to TRBD2 covers 8 bases. The CDR3 covers 15 residues. CDR1 MNHEY and CDR2 SVGEGT come from the germline V gene. The chain's CDR3 is CASSYYGTREEAQYF. As DNA, the CDR3 is TGTGCCAGCAGTTACTATGGGACTAGAGAAGAGGCCCAGTACTTC.

This clonotype was recorded a few times. The gene calls are TRBV6-6 and TRBJ2-7, with D possibly TRBD1 on 6 matching bases. Trimming left V 10 bases short and J 1 base short, with 17 bases between. The CDR3 is 14 residues long. Germline-derived CDR1 and CDR2 are MNHNY and SVGAGI (reference sequence). The CDR3 protein is CATTMDRVSYEQYF. The CDR3 DNA sequence: TGTGCCACCACTATGGACAGAGTATCCTACGAGCAGTACTTC.

V usage is TRBV9 and J usage is TRBJ2-1, with D possibly being TRBD1 or TRBD2 (5 bases each). V lost 3 bases and J lost 9, with 13 bases in between. The CDR3 loop spans 13 amino acids. CDR1 is SGDLS and CDR2 is YYNGEE in the germline V gene. In DNA, the CDR3 is TGTGCCAGCAGCGCTGGGACGGGTAGTGAGCAGTTCTTC. It encodes CASSAGTGSEQFF. Full variable domain (missing parts from reference TRBV9 and TRBJ2-1): DSGVTQTPKHLITATGQRVTLRCSPRSGDLSVYWYQQSLDQGLQFLIQYYNGEERAKGNILERFSAQQFPDLHSELNLSSLELGDSALYFCASSAGTGSEQFFGPGTRLTVL.

This chain joins TRBV4-2 and TRBJ1-2; D remains unclear. Trimming took off 0 bases at V and 2 bases at J, with 7 bases between the two ends. Germline V gene data show CDR1 as LGHNA and CDR2 as YNFKEQ. There are 14 residues in the CDR3. The CDR3 loop reads CASSQEARNYGYTF. The CDR3 region has the DNA TGTGCCAGCAGCCAAGAAGCAAGGAACTATGGCTACACCTTC.

The chain recombines TRBV28 with TRBJ1-4; D remains ambiguous. The CDR3 is 17 amino acids. Trimming left V 3 bases short and J 7 bases short, with 21 bases between. Germline values: CDR1 MDHEN, CDR2 SYDVKM. The CDR3: CASSFPGRRLLGEKLFF. CDR3 DNA sequence: TGTGCCAGCAGTTTTCCCGGGCGCCGACTTTTGGGTGAAAAACTGTTTTTT. Variable domain in full (rest from reference TRBV28 and TRBJ1-4): DVKVTQSSRYLVKRTGEKVFLECVQDMDHENMFWYRQDPGLGLRLIYFSYDVKMKEKGDIPEGYSVSREKKERFSLILESASTNQTSMYLCASSFPGRRLLGEKLFFGSGTQLSVL.

This clonotype appeared a few times. The rearrangement links TRBV6-5 to TRBJ2-7; 10 bases are a match to TRBD2. The CDR3 is 13 amino acids. V lost 6 bases, J lost 8 bases, and 7 bases stayed unmatched. Per germline, CDR1 MNHEY and CDR2 SVGAGI. In DNA, the CDR3 is TGTGCCAGCAGCTTAGCGGGAGGCCAAAAGCAGTACTTC. It specifies CASSLAGGQKQYF.

The table lists this clonotype with many counts. V is TRBV7-2 and J is TRBJ2-7; 7 bases are shared with TRBD1. The CDR3 totals 14 residues. With 6 bases clipped from V and 1 base from J, the junction kept 6 bases outside the gene matches. Germline V gene sequence: CDR1 SGHTA, CDR2 FQGNSA. The CDR3 spells CASRGQIGSYEQYF. The CDR3 region has the DNA TGTGCCAGCAGGGGACAGATTGGGTCCTACGAGCAGTACTTC.

The rearrangement joins TRBV9 to TRBJ2-3, with 9 bases lining up with TRBD2. The J segment lost 3 bases and the V segment lost 3 bases, leaving 5 bases of the junction unmatched. The CDR3 extends over 15 amino acids. CDR1 is SGDLS and CDR2 is YYNGEE in the germline V gene. The CDR3 protein is CASSGGRARTDTQYF. CDR3 sequence (DNA): TGTGCCAGCAGCGGCGGGAGGGCCAGAACAGATACGCAGTATTTT.

The chain links TRBV5-1 to TRBJ1-1; 8 bases fit TRBD1. The trim removed 3 bases at V and 10 bases at J, leaving 5 bases unmatched. This CDR3 comprises 12 residues. Per germline, CDR1 SGHRS and CDR2 YFSETQ. The CDR3 DNA is TGCGCCAGCAGCTACGGACAGGGAGGAGCTTTCTTT. Translating it yields CASSYGQGGAFF.